Reported below is one T cell receptor (beta chain). Its specificity is unknown. This entry is derived from a study of beta chain features in type 1 diabetes. Study-level results: Researchers report that Type 1 diabetes patients had moderately but significantly shorter TCRB CDR3s across all four CD4+ subsets.

The entirety of the isolated RNA underwent reverse transcription, so expressed TCRB transcripts were sequenced. Naive, central memory and regulatory T cell samples averaged about 3.57 million reads. This table comes from immunoSEQ multiplex PCR, and its TCRdb copy is limited to in-frame clones, with some not included. The sample records roughly 220,000 clones, around 15% being singletons. V lost 6 bases, J lost 1 base, and 16 bases lay in between. Germline-derived CDR1 and CDR2 are SQVTM and ANQGSEA. This CDR3 is built from 14 residues. Per donor, one heparinised blood draw averaged about 116 mL. The chain combines TRBV29-1 with TRBJ2-7; D is possibly TRBD1 or TRBD2 (5 bases each). Material for sequencing was naive CD4+ T cells from blood. The sequence was collected from a young man with type 1 diabetes. CDR3 residues: CSVDQLGGSYEQYF. The CDR3 DNA is TGCAGCGTAGACCAACTTGGGGGTTCCTACGAGCAGTACTTC.